The following is a T cell receptor beta chain sequence with its context. The antigen remains undetermined. The data are from a study of early T cells in non-severe SARS-CoV-2 infection. At the level of the study: The chains were unpaired, and the sequenced material was bulk RNA from unsorted whole blood. Study outcomes and limitations: CD4 and private specificities were missed by VDJdb matching, which favored anti-spike CD8 responses.

Unique molecular identifier tags were affixed to discrete cDNA molecules. TCRdb re-analysed the 5' RACE reads in MiXCR, keeping a single row per CDR3 protein. Of tens of thousands of distinct CDR3 sequences detected, 14% appear once; the ten largest clones hold 6.1%. V lost 5 bases, J lost 4 bases, and 10 bases stayed unmatched. The CDR3 is 15 amino acids. Germline loops: CDR1 SQVTM, CDR2 ANQGSEA. The specimen sequenced was whole blood. This chain connects TRBV29-1 to TRBJ1-5; 8 bases are shared with TRBD1. The receptor was derived from an adult who was a healthcare worker with PCR-confirmed SARS-CoV-2 infection or an uninfected control (not recorded which). The CDR3 DNA reads as TGCAGCGTTTTGTTCGGGACAGGCCCGAATCAGCCCCAGCATTTT. Translating gives CSVLFGTGPNQPQHF.